The 13 T cell receptor beta chains below all came from one sample that was sequenced in a study of siplizumab effects on memory and regulatory T cells (dated by TCRdb to about 2019). Libraries were prepared through the immunoSEQ multiplex PCR assay. Imported from immuneACCESS, the table was reduced by TCRdb to in-frame sequences with V and J called. These copies leave out some clones; in studies compared against another copy, an unresolved V gene accounts for under half, and the cause of the remainder is not known. This sample comprises some 100,000 clones, 94% of them detected only once. The ten largest clones capture roughly 1.3% of the sample. Sequencing used non-Treg CD4+ T cells sorted from blood. The cell subset or site label, read with the paper, signifies: FACS-sorted unstimulated CD4+ non-regulatory T cells. The receptor source for this set is a human donor in good health.

This rearrangement joins TRBV4-2 to TRBJ1-2; D is undetermined. The CDR3 runs 15 residues. The ends were cut back, 0 bases at V and 1 base at J, with 9 bases in the middle. The germline CDR1 and CDR2 sequences are LGHNA and YNFKEQ. The CDR3 sequence is CASSQEVLYNYGYTF. CDR3 coding DNA: TGTGCCAGCAGCCAAGAGGTTTTATATAACTATGGCTACACCTTC.

The rearrangement uses TRBV5-1 and TRBJ2-1; tentative D call: TRBD2 (6 bases). Trimming left V 4 bases short and J 1 base short, with 15 bases between. The germline V gene encodes CDR1 SGHRS and CDR2 YFSETQ. There are 16 residues in the CDR3. CDR3 coding DNA: TGCGCCAGCAGCCTTCTAGCGTCGAAGTCCTACAATGAGCAGTTCTTC. This encodes CASSLLASKSYNEQFF.

The V call is TRBV5-3, the J call TRBJ1-4, with a tentative D call TRBD1 (6 bases). TRBV5-3 is filed as an ORF, its function uncertain. The CDR3 runs 15 residues. V shed 2 bases and J shed 1 base, with 9 bases lying between them. CDR3 in DNA: TGTGCCAGAAGCTTCATGACAGGAACTAATGAAAAACTGTTTTTT. This gives the protein CARSFMTGTNEKLFF.

The J gene is TRBJ1-1, the V gene TRBV27; tentatively, D is TRBD1 (6 bases). V shed 5 bases and J shed 1 base, with 17 bases lying between them. Looked up from germline, CDR1 is MNHEY and CDR2 is SMNVEV (reference sequence). The CDR3 covers 16 residues. The CDR3: CASSNLQGRRNTEAFF. The CDR3 nucleotides are TGTGCCAGCAGTAACCTTCAGGGGCGCCGGAACACTGAAGCTTTCTTT.

The chain links TRBV7-3 to TRBJ1-1; possible D gene TRBD1, 6 bases. Germline CDR1 SGHTA, CDR2 FQGTGA. The CDR3 consists of 17 residues. The V and J ends lost 5 bases and 1 base respectively, with 20 bases between them. CDR3 sequence reads: CASSQGSAGAGNTEAFF. The CDR3 DNA follows: TGTGCCAGCAGCCAGGGGTCGGCAGGGGCAGGGAACACTGAAGCTTTCTTT.

This clone was picked up one time. Written as DNA, the CDR3 is TGTGCCAGCAGAAGGACACTCACCGCCCACACTGAAGCTTTCTTT. Residues: CASRRTLTAHTEAFF. J is TRBJ1-1 and V is TRBV6-4; D is perhaps TRBD1 (5 bases). Germline CDR1 reads MRHNA; CDR2 reads SNTAGT. V lost 6 bases, J lost 3 bases, and 17 bases lay in between. The CDR3 contains 15 residues.

The chain links TRBV7-9 to TRBJ1-4; unclear D gene. This CDR3 has 13 residues. The germline V gene encodes CDR1 SEHNR and CDR2 FQNEAQ (reference sequence). V was clipped by 2 bases and J by 8 bases, with 9 bases between them. Written as DNA, the CDR3 is TGTGCCAGCAGCTTACTGGGTAGCGAAAAACTGTTTTTT. As protein: CASSLLGSEKLFF.

DNA for the CDR3: TGTGCCAGTAGTATACTAGCGGGAGGGGTAGATACGCAGTATTTT. Its translation is CASSILAGGVDTQYF. The V call is TRBV19, the J call TRBJ2-3, with 12 positions matching TRBD2. Trimming cost V 2 bases and J 5 bases; bases outside gene matches: 2. The germline V gene has CDR1 LNHDA and CDR2 SQIVND (reference sequence). The CDR3 consists of 15 residues.

V and J are TRBV18 and TRBJ2-7, with TRBD1 as a possible D gene (6 bases). The ends were cut back, 4 bases at V and 0 bases at J, with 16 bases in the middle. The CDR3 spans 16 residues. The germline gives CDR1 KGHSH, CDR2 LQKENI. CDR3: CASSHTDRLNSYEQYF. DNA for the CDR3: TGTGCCAGCTCACACACGGACAGACTGAACTCCTACGAGCAGTACTTC.

This chain links TRBV5-1 with TRBJ1-2, with TRBD1 matching 12 bases. V lost 3 bases to trimming and J lost 5 bases; unmatched junction nucleotides: 14. Germline values: CDR1 SGHRS, CDR2 YFSETQ. CDR3 length: 18 amino acids. CDR3 in amino acids: CASSYGPGTGGLGYGYTF. The DNA of the CDR3 is TGCGCCAGCAGCTATGGTCCCGGGACAGGGGGCCTAGGATATGGCTACACCTTC.

The rearrangement joins TRBV28 to TRBJ1-2; 11 bases agree with TRBD1. This CDR3 has 14 amino acids. The V and J ends lost 7 bases and 4 bases, in that order; junction bases with no gene match: 5. Germline V gene lookup returns CDR1 MDHEN and CDR2 SYDVKM. CDR3 DNA sequence: TGTGCCAGCACTCCTGGGACAGGGGGCTATGGCTACACCTTC. Translation: CASTPGTGGYGYTF.

In nucleotides, the CDR3 is TGTGCCAGCAGCTCTGAGGGAGGGGGCACCTACGAGCAGTACTTC. It encodes CASSSEGGGTYEQYF. The chain is built from TRBV5-4 and TRBJ2-7, with D perhaps being TRBD1 or TRBD2 (7 bases each). This CDR3 region has 15 residues. V was cut by 3 bases and J by 2 bases, with 15 bases left in between. Germline CDR1 is SGHNT and CDR2 is YYREEE (reference sequence). The variable domain in full, with the rest retrieved from reference TRBV5-4 and TRBJ2-7, is ETGVTQSPTHLIKTRGQQVTLRCSSQSGHNTVSWYQQALGQGPQFIFQYYREEENGRGNFPPRFSGLQFPNYSSELNVNALELDDSALYLCASSSEGGGTYEQYFGPGTRLTVT.

The chain carries TRBV6-1 and TRBJ2-7, with 8 bases matching TRBD1. V was clipped by 6 bases and J by 1 base; unmatched bases: 8. The CDR3 has 15 amino acids. Germline loops: CDR1 MNHNS, CDR2 SASEGT. CDR3: CASSQGAVGSYEQYF. The CDR3 DNA reads as TGTGCCAGCAGCCAGGGGGCGGTCGGATCCTACGAGCAGTACTTC.